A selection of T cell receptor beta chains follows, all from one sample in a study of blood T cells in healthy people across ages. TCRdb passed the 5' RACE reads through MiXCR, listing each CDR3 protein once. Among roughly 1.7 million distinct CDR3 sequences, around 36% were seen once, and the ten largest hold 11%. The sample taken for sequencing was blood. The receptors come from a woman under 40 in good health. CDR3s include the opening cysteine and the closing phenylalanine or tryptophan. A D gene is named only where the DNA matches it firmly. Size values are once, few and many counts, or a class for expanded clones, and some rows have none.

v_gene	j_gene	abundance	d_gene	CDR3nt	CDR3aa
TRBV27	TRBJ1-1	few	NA	TGTGCCAGCAGTCCCAACAAGGCGAACACTGAAGCTTTCTTT	CASSPNKANTEAFF
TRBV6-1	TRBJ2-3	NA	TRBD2	TGTGCCAGCAGTCCCCGTTTCAAGCGGGGGCCTAGCACAGATACGCAGTATTTT	CASSPRFKRGPSTDTQYF
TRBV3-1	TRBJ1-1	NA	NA	TGTGCCAGCAGCCAGTCCAGGGGGAACACTGAAGCTTTCTTT	CASSQSRGNTEAFF
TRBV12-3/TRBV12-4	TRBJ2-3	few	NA	TGTGCCAGCAGTGGTACCTTCACAGATACGCAGTATTTT	CASSGTFTDTQYF
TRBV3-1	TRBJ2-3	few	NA	TGTGCCAGCAGCTATGACAGAACTAGCACAGATACGCAGTATTTT	CASSYDRTSTDTQYF
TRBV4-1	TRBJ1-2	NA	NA	TGCGCCAGCAGAACAACCCCGGGACACTTCTTAGAGGACTACACCTTC	CASRTTPGHFLEDYTF
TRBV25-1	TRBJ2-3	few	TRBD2	TGTGCCAGCAGGAGGTCTGCGGGGGGGCTAGATACGCAGTATTTT	CASRRSAGGLDTQYF
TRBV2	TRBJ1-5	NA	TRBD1	TGTGCCAGCAGAATAGGGACAGGGCATAATCAGCCCCAGCATTTT	CASRIGTGHNQPQHF
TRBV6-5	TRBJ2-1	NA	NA	TGTGCCAGCAGTTATAGGCGGAACCACAATGAGCAGTTCTTC	CASSYRRNHNEQFF
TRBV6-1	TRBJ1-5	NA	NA	TGTGCCAGCATCCCCAGGGAAAGGGGGGGCAATCAGCCCCAGCATTTT	CASIPRERGGNQPQHF
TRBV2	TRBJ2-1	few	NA	TGTGCCAGCAGTGTAGAAGGGCCTAGAGAGGGCCACAATGAGCAGTTCTTC	CASSVEGPREGHNEQFF
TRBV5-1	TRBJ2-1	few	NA	TGCGCCAGCAGCTTGGGACCGCAGAGCTCCTACAATGAGCAGTTCTTC	CASSLGPQSSYNEQFF
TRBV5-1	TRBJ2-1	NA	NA	TGCGCCAGCAGCTTAGTTGGGAATACCAATGAGCGGTTCTTC	CASSLVGNTNERFF
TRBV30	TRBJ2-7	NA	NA	TGTGCCTGGAGTGGGACGGGGGAGCAGTACTTC	CAWSGTGEQYF
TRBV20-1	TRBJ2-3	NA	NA	TGCAGTGCTAGAGATCGAGCGGGCTTTCCAGATACGCAGTATTTT	CSARDRAGFPDTQYF
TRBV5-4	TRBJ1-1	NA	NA	TGTGCCAGCAGCTTGGATAGGGGGGCCAAGGAGAAAGCTTTCTTT	CASSLDRGAKEKAFF
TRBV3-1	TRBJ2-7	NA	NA	TGTGCCAGCAGCCAAGAATACGCCAGGTGGTACGAGCAGTACTTC	CASSQEYARWYEQYF
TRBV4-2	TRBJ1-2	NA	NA	TGTGCCAGCAGCCAAGATATGAGGGGGAACTACTATGGCTACACCTTC	CASSQDMRGNYYGYTF
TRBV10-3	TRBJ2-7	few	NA	TGTGCCATCGGGGCAGATTCCTACGAGCAGTACTTC	CAIGADSYEQYF
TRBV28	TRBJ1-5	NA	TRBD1	TGTGCCAGCAGTGAAGTCAATATCCGGGACAGCCTCAATCAGCCCCAGCATTTT	CASSEVNIRDSLNQPQHF
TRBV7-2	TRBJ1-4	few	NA	TGTGCCAGCAGCTCGGACGGAAATAATGAAAAACTGTTTTTT	CASSSDGNNEKLFF
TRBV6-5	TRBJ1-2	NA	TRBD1	TGTGCCAGCAGTTATACTAAGGGGGCTCATGGCTACACCTTC	CASSYTKGAHGYTF
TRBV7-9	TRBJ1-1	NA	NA	TGTGCCAGCAGCTTCACAGGATACGAAGCTTTCTTT	CASSFTGYEAFF
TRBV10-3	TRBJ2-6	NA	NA	TGTGCCACCAGAGACAGCTCTGGGGCCAACGTCCTGACTTTC	CATRDSSGANVLTF
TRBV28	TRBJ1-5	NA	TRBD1	TGTGCCAGCAGTTTTAGGACAGGGGGCGTCTATAGCAATCAGCCCCAGCATTTT	CASSFRTGGVYSNQPQHF
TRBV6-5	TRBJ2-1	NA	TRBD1	TGTGCCAGCAGTTCCGGGACAGGCATCAATGAGCAGTTCTTC	CASSSGTGINEQFF
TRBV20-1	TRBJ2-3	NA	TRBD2	TGCAGTGCTAAGCCCGCAACTAGCGGTAGCACAGATACGCAGTATTTT	CSAKPATSGSTDTQYF
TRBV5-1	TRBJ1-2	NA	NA	TGCGCCAGCACGCGGGCCCTGGACGCCCCCTATGGCTACACCTTC	CASTRALDAPYGYTF
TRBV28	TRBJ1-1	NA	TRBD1	TGTGCCAGCTTCCAGGGGCCAACAGGGGGTCGGATGAACATTGAAGCTTTCTTT	CASFQGPTGGRMNIEAFF
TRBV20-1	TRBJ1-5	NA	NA	TGCAGTGCCGCACGGGGGGCTATTCAGCCCCAGCATTTT	CSAARGAIQPQHF
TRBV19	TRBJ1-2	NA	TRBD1	TGTGCCAGTCTATTCCGGGACAGATATAACTATGGCTACACCTTC	CASLFRDRYNYGYTF
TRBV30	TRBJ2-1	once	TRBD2	TGTGCCTGGAGTCCTCCGGGACTAGCGGGGGGGAATGAGCAGTTCTTC	CAWSPPGLAGGNEQFF
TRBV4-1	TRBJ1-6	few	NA	TGCGCCAGCAGCCAAGTCCGGGCTTCGGACTCTTATAATTCACCCCTCCACTTT	CASSQVRASDSYNSPLHF
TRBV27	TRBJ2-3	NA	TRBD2	TGTGCCGGCAGTGCCCGACTAGCGGCTAGCACAGATACGCAGTATTTT	CAGSARLAASTDTQYF
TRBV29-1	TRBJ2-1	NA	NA	TGCAGCGTTGAAATATACGAGCAGTTCTTC	CSVEIYEQFF
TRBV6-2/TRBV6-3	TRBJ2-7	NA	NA	TGTGCCAGCAGCTCAATCGGGGACTACGAGCAGTACTTC	CASSSIGDYEQYF
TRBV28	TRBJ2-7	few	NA	TGTGCCAGCAGTATCACTAGTCGCGAGCAGTACTTC	CASSITSREQYF
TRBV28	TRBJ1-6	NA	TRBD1	TGTGCCAGCAGGCCCGGGACAGCCTATAATTCACCCCTCCACTTT	CASRPGTAYNSPLHF
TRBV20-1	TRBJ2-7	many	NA	TGCAGTGCTAGTGTAGGGGTCTCCTACGAGCAGTACTTC	CSASVGVSYEQYF
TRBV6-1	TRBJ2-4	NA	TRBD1	TGTGCCATAACAGGGGGCCCCCTAATCGGGCAGTACTTC	CAITGGPLIGQYF
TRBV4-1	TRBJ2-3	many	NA	TGCGCCAGCAGCCCGGGCAGTCCCCCCACAGATACGCAGTATTTT	CASSPGSPPTDTQYF
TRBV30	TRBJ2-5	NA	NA	TGTGCCTGGAGGGGCGCTGGCGGCCAAGAGACCCAGTACTTC	CAWRGAGGQETQYF
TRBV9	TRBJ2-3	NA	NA	TGTGCCAGCAGCGTAGATAGGGGAAGGGGCGATACGCAGTATTTT	CASSVDRGRGDTQYF
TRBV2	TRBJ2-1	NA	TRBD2	TGTGCCAGCCGGACTAGCGGACAAGACAATGAGCAGTTCTTC	CASRTSGQDNEQFF
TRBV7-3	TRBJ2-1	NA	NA	TGTGCCAGCAGCTTATACAGGGCCCATCGCAATGAGCAGTTCTTC	CASSLYRAHRNEQFF
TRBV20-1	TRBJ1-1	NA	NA	TGCAGTGCTAGAGATCAAAGGAAGATGAACACTGAAGCTTTCTTT	CSARDQRKMNTEAFF
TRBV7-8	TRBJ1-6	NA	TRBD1	TGTGCCAGCAGCGGCACCGGGACAGGGATTTCACCCCTCCACTTT	CASSGTGTGISPLHF
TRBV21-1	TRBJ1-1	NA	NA	TGTGCCAGCAGCAGGTCGACAGGGGTAGGAGAAGCTTTCTTT	CASSRSTGVGEAFF
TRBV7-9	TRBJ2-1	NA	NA	TGTGCCAGCAGCTTAAATCGAGGAGGGGGTGAGCAGTTCTTC	CASSLNRGGGEQFF
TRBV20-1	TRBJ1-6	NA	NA	TGCAGTGCTAGAGATCGGGGCAGGGTGGCAGGATCACCCCTCCACTTT	CSARDRGRVAGSPLHF